The 11 T cell receptor beta chains presented below share a single source sample, sequenced in a study of blood T cells in healthy people across ages. Primed by a sample-barcoded 5' primer and a J-beta primer mix, a second PCR proceeded for roughly 7 to 12 cycles. TCRdb re-called the 5' RACE reads with MiXCR, one entry per CDR3 protein. The table includes 750,000 to 850,000 distinct CDR3 sequences, around 25% detected once. The same data also went into a second study, on T cells of mothers and their children.

The sample was blood. These receptors all stem from a boy aged 5-17 years in good health.

The table lists this clonotype with a few counts. The chain couples TRBV2 to TRBJ2-4, with TRBD2 matching 10 bases. The CDR3 extends over 19 amino acids. The germline CDR1 and CDR2 sequences are SNHLY and FYNNEI. J gave up 6 bases and V 6 bases, and 20 bases lay outside the gene matches. CDR3 nucleotides: TGTGCCAGCAGCGTTAAACCGGGACTAGCGACGTCCGTGGGAAACATTCAGTACTTC. Its protein is CASSVKPGLATSVGNIQYF.

CDR3 DNA sequence: TGTGCCAGCTTTGGACTAGGGGGGGATACGCAGTATTTT. Residues: CASFGLGGDTQYF. The gene calls are TRBV12-3 or TRBV12-4 and TRBJ2-3, with D perhaps matching TRBD2 (7 bases). The CDR3 consists of 13 residues. V lost 8 bases and J 6 bases, leaving 15 bases between the germline ends.

J is TRBJ2-4 and V is TRBV11-2, with TRBD2 matching over 8 bases. CDR3 length: 18 residues. From germline, CDR1 is SGHAT and CDR2 FQNNGV. J lost 2 bases, V lost 4 bases, and 13 bases had no gene match. CDR3 loop: CASSWGLSSGGPKNIQYF. CDR3 nucleotides: TGTGCCAGCAGCTGGGGGCTATCCAGCGGGGGTCCCAAAAACATTCAGTACTTC.

This clonotype was picked up a small number of times. V gene TRBV6-2 or TRBV6-3 combines with J gene TRBJ2-5, with D perhaps matching TRBD1 (6 bases). CDR3 length: 16 amino acids. V lost 2 bases and J 4 bases, leaving 17 bases between the germline ends. Per germline, CDR1 MNHEY and CDR2 SVGEGT. CDR3 protein: CASSYLRDIPRETQYF. The CDR3 DNA reads as TGTGCCAGCAGTTACCTACGGGACATTCCGCGAGAGACCCAGTACTTC.

There are a few counts of this clonotype. This chain uses TRBV28 with TRBJ2-5, with 9 bases that match TRBD1. Germline CDR1 reads MDHEN; CDR2 reads SYDVKM. With 6 bases clipped from V and 5 bases from J, the junction kept 7 bases outside the gene matches. This CDR3 region has 14 residues. The CDR3 nucleotides read TGTGCCAGCAGCCAGGGACAGGGAGGGGAGACCCAGTACTTC. Its translation: CASSQGQGGETQYF.

This clonotype was counted a single time. V and J are TRBV28 and TRBJ2-1; 7 nucleotides align to TRBD1. The CDR3 consists of 14 residues. Germline V gene sequence: CDR1 MDHEN, CDR2 SYDVKM. V gave up 6 bases and J gave up 8 bases; unmatched junction bases: 10. The chain's CDR3 is CASRLGTAVDEQFF. CDR3 nucleotides: TGTGCCAGCAGACTCGGGACAGCAGTGGATGAGCAGTTCTTC.

The chain combines TRBV29-1 with TRBJ2-1; possibly TRBD2 for D (5 bases). Trimming took 2 bases from V and 4 from J, leaving 21 bases between them. This CDR3 is built from 17 residues. Germline values: CDR1 SQVTM, CDR2 ANQGSEA. CDR3 loop: CSVEPGGPGMGYNEQFF. CDR3 nucleotides: TGCAGCGTTGAACCCGGAGGACCCGGGATGGGGTACAATGAGCAGTTCTTC.

The V call is TRBV12-3 or TRBV12-4, the J call TRBJ2-5; D is perhaps TRBD2 (6 bases). The CDR3 runs 15 residues. The V end lost 3 bases, the J end lost 3 bases, and 14 bases lay between the germline ends. CDR3 DNA: TGTGCCAGCAGTTTTCGGATAGGCGGGGAAGAGACCCAGTACTTC. It encodes CASSFRIGGEETQYF.

The sample holds a few counts of this clonotype. The chain employs TRBV20-1 and TRBJ2-7, with D possibly matching TRBD1 (5 bases). V was trimmed by 5 bases and J by 1 base, leaving 12 bases between them. Germline CDR1 DFQATT, CDR2 SNEGSKA (reference sequence). The CDR3 runs 13 residues. The CDR3 region is CSAAWGSSYEQYF. CDR3 nucleotides: TGCAGTGCTGCCTGGGGCTCGTCCTACGAGCAGTACTTC.

This clonotype appeared a few times. The chain employs TRBV15 and TRBJ2-1, with D possibly matching TRBD1 (6 bases). The CDR3 extends over 17 amino acids. CDR1 is LNHNV and CDR2 is YYDKDF in the germline V gene (reference sequence). The V end was cut by 0 bases, the J end by 6 bases, with 18 bases between. The CDR3: CATSRDHPGATSNEQFF. The CDR3 coding sequence is TGTGCCACCAGCAGAGATCACCCAGGGGCAACTTCCAATGAGCAGTTCTTC.

This clonotype has more than one count but fewer than ten. The CDR3 region is CASSKSGLAEGTQYF. The CDR3 bases are TGTGCCAGCAGCAAAAGCGGCCTAGCGGAGGGGACCCAGTACTTC. J is TRBJ2-5 and V is TRBV3-1, with 7 bases identical to TRBD2. After removal of 5 bases from V and 7 bases from J, the junction contained 13 bases not matched to a gene. The CDR3 runs to 15 residues. Germline V lookup: CDR1 LGHDT, CDR2 YNNKEL (reference sequence).